One and the same sample provided the 22 T cell receptor beta chains below, sequenced in a study of identifying expanded T cells in peripheral blood. Profiling relied on immunoSEQ multiplex PCR, and the TCRdb table lists in-frame clones only, not all of them. The sample lists about 100,000 clones; more than 85% were seen once. Sequenced: blood. All receptors derive from a person aged 18-70 years in good health.

CDR3 bases: TGTGCCAGCAGTGATCAGGGGGCGGGACATAATTCACCCCTCCACTTT. As protein: CASSDQGAGHNSPLHF. V is TRBV2 and J is TRBJ1-6, with 8 bases fitting TRBD1. Looked up from germline, CDR1 is SNHLY and CDR2 is FYNNEI. The CDR3 totals 16 residues. With V trimmed by 3 bases and J by 5 bases, 6 bases remained unmatched.

V gene TRBV6-5 combines with J gene TRBJ2-7; D is possibly TRBD1 (5 bases). The germline gives CDR1 MNHEY, CDR2 SVGAGI. The ends were cut back, 5 bases at V and 6 bases at J, with 20 bases in the middle. This CDR3 comprises 15 residues. The CDR3 nucleotides read TGTGCCAGCAGTCCACCCGGACACCGGTTCGGCGAGCAGTACTTC. This codes for CASSPPGHRFGEQYF.

The CDR3 protein is CASSSGASYEQYF. The CDR3 region has the DNA TGTGCCAGCAGTTCCGGGGCTTCCTACGAGCAGTACTTC. The chain joins TRBV6-5 to TRBJ2-7; D may correspond to TRBD1 or TRBD2 (5 bases each). The CDR3 loop spans 13 amino acids. Germline loops: CDR1 MNHEY, CDR2 SVGAGI. V dropped 4 bases and J dropped 1 base, with 8 bases sitting between them.

The chain employs TRBV28 and TRBJ1-4, with D unclear. From germline, CDR1 is MDHEN and CDR2 SYDVKM. The CDR3 is 13 amino acids. Trimming pared 4 bases from V and 10 bases from J, leaving 13 bases between. The CDR3 loop is CASSSPGSLKLFF. CDR3 coding DNA: TGTGCCAGCAGTTCCCCCGGCAGCCTAAAACTGTTTTTT.

The chain employs TRBV29-1 and TRBJ2-7; D ambiguous. Between the trimmed V and J ends, which lost 8 bases and 2 bases, there was a span of 19 bases. Germline-derived CDR1 and CDR2 are SQVTM and ANQGSEA. The CDR3 loop spans 14 amino acids. The chain's CDR3 is CSPLVSPDAYEQYF. Here the CDR3 DNA reads TGCAGCCCTCTTGTGTCCCCGGACGCCTACGAGCAGTACTTC.

The J gene is TRBJ2-7, the V gene TRBV27; no firm D call. Germline lookup yields CDR1 MNHEY and CDR2 SMNVEV (reference sequence). The CDR3 spans 13 residues. V gave up 5 bases and J gave up 12 bases, with 20 bases separating them. The CDR3 is CASSPTLVTVRYF. The CDR3 DNA follows: TGTGCCAGCAGTCCAACCCTGGTGACGGTCCGGTACTTC.

The V and J genes are TRBV6-1 and TRBJ2-3; TRBD2 agrees at 10 bases. Unmatched junction bases numbered 3, after V lost 6 bases and J lost 3 bases. The CDR3 runs 14 residues. Per germline, CDR1 MNHNS and CDR2 SASEGT. DNA for the CDR3: TGTGCCAGCAGCACTAGCGGGGCGACAGATACGCAGTATTTT. It codes for CASSTSGATDTQYF.

As concerns this clone: The germline gene is not matched at one end of the junction; a read error may be the cause. The chain links TRBV7-2 to TRBJ2-1; the match to TRBD1 covers 7 bases. The CDR3 has 15 amino acids. Germline V gene data show CDR1 as SGHTA and CDR2 as FQGNSA. In nucleotides, the CDR3 is TGCGCCAGCAGCCAAGGGGGCGCGGCCTACAATGAGCAGTTCTTC. It translates to CASSQGGAAYNEQFF.

In DNA, the CDR3 is TGCGCCAGCAGCTTGACAACAGATACGCAGTATTTT. Protein: CASSLTTDTQYF. The V and J genes are TRBV5-1 and TRBJ2-3, with D unresolved. CDR3 length: 12 residues. With 1 base removed from V and 3 bases from J, the gap between germline ends came to 3 bases. The germline V gene has CDR1 SGHRS and CDR2 YFSETQ. The full variable domain, its missing parts supplied by reference TRBV5-1 and TRBJ2-3, is KAGVTQTPRYLIKTRGQQVTLSCSPISGHRSVSWYQQTPGQGLQFLFEYFSETQRNKGNFPGRFSGRQFSNSRSEMNVSTLELGDSALYLCASSLTTDTQYFGPGTRLTVL.

The chain couples TRBV7-7 to TRBJ2-1; weak D call: TRBD2 (6 bases). Trimming stripped 4 bases from V and 2 bases from J, with 12 bases between. Germline V gene data show CDR1 as SSHAT and CDR2 as FNYEAQ (reference sequence). The CDR3 has 15 residues. The CDR3 DNA reads TGTGCCAGCAGCTCGGGACTCTCAACCTACAATGAGCAGTTCTTC. It specifies CASSSGLSTYNEQFF.

This clone turned up a few times. The genes are TRBV30 and TRBJ1-4; D is uncertain. CDR1 GTSNPN and CDR2 SVGIG come from the germline V gene (reference sequence). The CDR3 extends over 14 amino acids. The V and J ends lost 0 bases and 8 bases respectively, with 13 bases between them. In DNA form, the CDR3 reads TGTGCCTGGAGTGTAACCGGGGTTGGGGAAAAACTGTTTTTT. Encoded protein: CAWSVTGVGEKLFF.

CDR3 sequence (DNA): TGCGCCAGCAGTGAGGGCGGGGGCACGGGGGAGCAGTACTTC. The encoded protein is CASSEGGGTGEQYF. The V and J genes are TRBV10-2 and TRBJ2-7, with D maybe TRBD2 (7 bases). V lost 2 bases and J 7 bases, leaving 15 bases between the germline ends. Germline assignment: CDR1 WSHSY and CDR2 SAAADI. The CDR3 length is 14 residues.

The chain uses TRBV9 and TRBJ1-2; D might be TRBD1 (6 bases). Germline V CDR1 and CDR2: SGDLS, YYNGEE. Deletions cut 2 bases from V and 0 bases from J, with 8 bases between. This CDR3 has 14 amino acids. The CDR3 is CASSVGQPNYGYTF. DNA of the CDR3: TGTGCCAGCAGCGTCGGACAGCCTAACTATGGCTACACCTTC.

As regards this clone: This likely came from a read error, as a far larger clone is one base away. Different DNA sequences within this sample yield the same CDR3. The J gene is TRBJ1-4, the V gene TRBV7-9; 7 positions agree with TRBD1. This CDR3 has 14 amino acids. Germline assignment: CDR1 SEHNR and CDR2 FQNEAQ (reference sequence). Losses at the gene ends were 5 bases for V and 8 bases for J; bases not matched to a gene: 8. The chain's CDR3 is CASSQDTGDEKLFF. Written as DNA, the CDR3 is TGTGCCAGCAGCCAGGACACAGGGGACGAAAAACTGTTTTTT.

The rearrangement joins TRBV27 to TRBJ1-1; TRBD1 might be the D (5 bases). V lost 5 bases and J 0 bases, leaving 13 bases between the germline ends. Per the germline V gene, CDR1 is MNHEY and CDR2 is SMNVEV (reference sequence). This CDR3 contains 15 residues. The CDR3, as DNA: TGTGCCAGCAGTCCCCGGGGGGGTTTGAACACTGAAGCTTTCTTT. The encoded protein is CASSPRGGLNTEAFF.

V is TRBV4-1 and J is TRBJ1-1; no clear D gene. The CDR3 is made up of 16 amino acids. Germline-derived CDR1 and CDR2 are MGHRA and YSYEKL. V dropped 4 bases and J dropped 5 bases, with 20 bases sitting between them. The CDR3 region has the DNA TGCGCCAGCAGCCGAACCACTTGGAGTGAGGTTACTGAAGCTTTCTTT. As protein: CASSRTTWSEVTEAFF.

The chain carries TRBV19 and TRBJ1-1; TRBD1 matches 7 bases. Germline CDR1 and CDR2: LNHDA and SQIVND (reference sequence). The CDR3 spans 14 residues. Losses at the gene ends were 6 bases for V and 1 base for J; bases not matched to a gene: 5. CDR3 nucleotides: TGTGCCAGTAGGCCACAGGGGTGGAACACTGAAGCTTTCTTT. Translated, it gives CASRPQGWNTEAFF. Based on the CDR3 plus reference TRBV19 and TRBJ1-1, the full variable domain is DGGITQSPKYLFRKEGQNVTLSCEQNLNHDAMYWYRQDPGQGLRLIYYSQIVNDFQKGDIAEGYSVSREKKESFPLTVTSAQKNPTAFYLCASRPQGWNTEAFFGQGTRLTVV.

This clone showed up just once. The DNA is omitted, as the CDR3 cannot be located on it reliably, and the CDR3 follows TCRdb's listing. The genes are TRBV5-3 and TRBJ1-1; TRBD1 is the table's D call and was not checked against the DNA. TRBV5-3 is placed among ORFs of uncertain function. The CDR3 length equals 12 residues, ends included. The CDR3 loop reads CARSFGQGARFF.

The chain has TRBV6-5 and TRBJ2-5; D could derive from TRBD1 or TRBD2 (5 bases each). This CDR3 is 14 amino acids long. Trimming left V 4 bases short and J 5 bases short, with 14 bases between. The germline V gene has CDR1 MNHEY and CDR2 SVGAGI. Here the CDR3 reads CASSSWTRGETQYF. In DNA form, the CDR3 reads TGTGCCAGCAGTTCCTGGACACGCGGGGAGACCCAGTACTTC.

The chain combines TRBV5-1 with TRBJ2-7; 8 bases fit TRBD1. The CDR3 spans 15 residues. V trimming: 3 bases; J trimming: 3 bases; junction bases outside the gene matches: 8. Germline lookup yields CDR1 SGHRS and CDR2 YFSETQ. The CDR3 nucleotides read TGCGCCAGCAGCTGGGACAGGCTGGGCTACTACGAGCAGTACTTC. Protein: CASSWDRLGYYEQYF. Variable domain in full (rest from reference TRBV5-1 and TRBJ2-7): KAGVTQTPRYLIKTRGQQVTLSCSPISGHRSVSWYQQTPGQGLQFLFEYFSETQRNKGNFPGRFSGRQFSNSRSEMNVSTLELGDSALYLCASSWDRLGYYEQYFGPGTRLTVT.

This clone was recorded once. The V gene is TRBV19, the J gene TRBJ1-2; a possible D gene is TRBD1 (6 bases). This CDR3 has 13 amino acids. Germline CDR1 LNHDA, CDR2 SQIVND (reference sequence). The V gene lost 9 bases and the J gene lost 1 base, with 12 bases spanning the gap. As DNA, the CDR3 is TGTGCCAGCCGGGGGGGGCATAACTATGGCTACACCTTC. This gives the protein CASRGGHNYGYTF.

The chain links TRBV5-4 to TRBJ1-2; 11 nucleotides align to TRBD1. The V and J ends lost 3 bases and 3 bases, in that order; junction bases with no gene match: 7. The CDR3 totals 16 residues. CDR1 is SGHNT, CDR2 YYREEE, per germline (reference sequence). This CDR3 reads CASSSPPGQGDYGYTF. DNA for the CDR3: TGTGCCAGCAGCTCCCCTCCGGGACAGGGGGACTATGGCTACACCTTC.